These 31 T cell receptor beta chains originate from one sample sequenced in a study of cytomegalovirus exposure and HLA in healthy donors. The PCR had 60 Vbeta and 13 Jbeta primers. TCRdb's copy holds only in-frame clones and misses some; the assay was immunoSEQ multiplex PCR. Here the sample spans about 120,000 clones, 74% being singletons. Material for sequencing was PBMCs. All receptors derive from a human donor in good health.

The V gene is TRBV7-9, the J gene TRBJ2-7; 11 bases map to TRBD2. The V and J ends lost 5 bases and 4 bases, in that order; junction bases with no gene match: 7. CDR3 length: 15 amino acids. From germline, CDR1 is SEHNR and CDR2 FQNEAQ (reference sequence). The CDR3 sequence is CASSIRLAGWYEQYF. Here the CDR3 DNA reads TGTGCCAGCAGCATCCGACTAGCGGGGTGGTACGAGCAGTACTTC.

The genes are TRBV20-1 and TRBJ1-5, with a possible D match to TRBD1 (5 bases). The CDR3 is made up of 11 amino acids. The germline CDR1 and CDR2 sequences are DFQATT and SNEGSKA (reference sequence). V lost 2 bases to trimming and J lost 8 bases, with 7 bases between them. The CDR3 loop reads CSARSGEPQHF. The CDR3 DNA reads as TGCAGTGCTAGATCGGGGGAGCCCCAGCATTTT.

The chain links TRBV4-3 to TRBJ2-1; D might be TRBD2 (6 bases). Germline CDR1 is LGHNA and CDR2 is YSLEER. The CDR3 covers 19 residues. Trimming removed 2 bases from V and 6 bases from J, with 26 bases in between. CDR3 sequence (DNA): TGCGCCAGCAGCCAAAAGGAGGCAGCGGGCAGACTGGCGGTCAATGAGCAGTTCTTC. This sequence encodes CASSQKEAAGRLAVNEQFF.

This clone was seen just once. V usage is TRBV7-2 and J usage is TRBJ1-5; 7 bases are shared with TRBD1. CDR3 length: 15 residues. V lost 5 bases and J lost 6; bases outside the gene matches: 10. Germline CDR1 is SGHTA and CDR2 is FQGNSA. CDR3 region: CASSPNRGLSQPQHF. The CDR3 coding sequence is TGTGCCAGCAGCCCTAACAGGGGTTTGAGTCAGCCCCAGCATTTT.

The chain combines TRBV30 with TRBJ1-5; D remains ambiguous. Trimming removed 0 bases at V and 6 bases at J, with 9 bases between. CDR1 is GTSNPN and CDR2 is SVGIG in the germline V gene (reference sequence). This CDR3 is built from 13 residues. The CDR3 DNA is TGTGCCTGGAGTGTTCGGGGTGGTCAGCCCCAGCATTTT. This sequence encodes CAWSVRGGQPQHF. Together with reference TRBV30 and TRBJ1-5, the CDR3 gives the full variable domain: SQTIHQWPATLVQPVGSPLSLECTVEGTSNPNLYWYRQAAGRGLQLLFYSVGIGQISSEVPQNLSASRPQDRQFILSSKKLLLSDSGFYLCAWSVRGGQPQHFGDGTRLSIL.

This chain uses TRBV11-3 with TRBJ1-1; D not certain. CDR3 length: 13 amino acids. Germline CDR1 reads SGHNT; CDR2 reads YENEEA. Trimming took off 2 bases at V and 6 bases at J, with 10 bases between the two ends. The CDR3 DNA is TGTGCCAGCAGCTTAAACCCTGGCTCTGAAGCTTTCTTT. It is translated as CASSLNPGSEAFF.

The CDR3 sequence is CASSPGGQAAPLHF. CDR3 DNA: TGCGCCAGCAGCCCTGGAGGACAGGCCGCACCCCTCCACTTT. The chain links TRBV4-3 to TRBJ1-6; 7 bases match TRBD1. With 4 bases clipped from V and 11 bases from J, the junction kept 8 bases outside the gene matches. CDR3 length: 14 amino acids. The germline V gene has CDR1 LGHNA and CDR2 YSLEER.

The CDR3, as DNA: TGCGCCAGCAGCTTGGGGGTAGCGGATCAGCCCCAGCATTTT. Protein: CASSLGVADQPQHF. This chain joins TRBV5-1 and TRBJ1-5; D is uncertain. This CDR3 contains 14 residues. The ends were cut back, 0 bases at V and 5 bases at J, with 9 bases in the middle. Germline loops: CDR1 SGHRS, CDR2 YFSETQ.

This chain uses TRBV28 with TRBJ1-3; TRBD1 is a possible D gene (5 bases). CDR1 is MDHEN and CDR2 is SYDVKM in the germline V gene. The CDR3 contains 14 residues. V lost 6 bases, J lost 8 bases, and 17 bases lay in between. CDR3 loop: CASRAGGTVDTIYF. CDR3 bases: TGTGCCAGCAGGGCGGGGGGGACTGTTGACACCATATATTTT. Full variable domain (missing parts from reference TRBV28 and TRBJ1-3): DVKVTQSSRYLVKRTGEKVFLECVQDMDHENMFWYRQDPGLGLRLIYFSYDVKMKEKGDIPEGYSVSREKKERFSLILESASTNQTSMYLCASRAGGTVDTIYFGEGSWLTVV.

This clone has just a few counts. The rearrangement joins TRBV7-7 to TRBJ2-2, with D maybe TRBD2 (6 bases). The germline V gene encodes CDR1 SSHAT and CDR2 FNYEAQ (reference sequence). Trimming took off 5 bases at V and 0 bases at J, with 19 bases between the two ends. The CDR3 is made up of 18 amino acids. As DNA, the CDR3 is TGTGCCAGCAGCCGGCGAGAGGTGTTAGCGGCGAACACCGGGGAGCTGTTTTTT. Translation: CASSRREVLAANTGELFF.

The V gene is TRBV30, the J gene TRBJ1-2; 11 positions agree with TRBD1. Losses at the gene ends were 5 bases for V and 8 bases for J; bases not matched to a gene: 10. CDR3 length: 14 residues. Germline V lookup: CDR1 GTSNPN, CDR2 SVGIG (reference sequence). The CDR3 spells CAWQDRGRSGGYTF. The CDR3 nucleotides read TGTGCCTGGCAGGACAGGGGGCGCTCGGGGGGCTACACCTTC.

The rearrangement uses TRBV9 and TRBJ1-1; D perhaps matches TRBD1 (6 bases). The germline V and J ends were trimmed by 0 bases and 0 bases, with 18 bases remaining between them. The CDR3 contains 18 residues. Germline CDR1 is SGDLS and CDR2 is YYNGEE. CDR3 in DNA: TGTGCCAGCAGCGTAGGGGGGCAGGGCTGGGCCATGAACACTGAAGCTTTCTTT. It specifies CASSVGGQGWAMNTEAFF.

V and J are TRBV7-9 and TRBJ2-3, with 10 positions matching TRBD2. CDR3 length: 14 residues. The J segment lost 8 bases and the V segment lost 5 bases, leaving 7 bases of the junction unmatched. Germline V CDR1 and CDR2: SEHNR, FQNEAQ (reference sequence). CDR3 sequence (DNA): TGTGCCAGCAGCGGAAGCGGGAGGGCTGGTACGCAGTATTTT. Translation: CASSGSGRAGTQYF.

The J gene is TRBJ2-1, the V gene TRBV5-1, with a weak D call TRBD1 (6 bases). The V gene lost 8 bases and the J gene lost 0 bases, with 9 bases spanning the gap. Per the germline V gene, CDR1 is SGHRS and CDR2 is YFSETQ. The CDR3 has 13 residues. Written as DNA, the CDR3 is TGCGCCAGTAGGACAGTCTCCTACAATGAGCAGTTCTTC. Translating gives CASRTVSYNEQFF.

V is TRBV7-8 and J is TRBJ1-6; 9 bases match TRBD1. CDR1 and CDR2 from the germline V gene are SGHVS and FQNEAQ. V shed 5 bases and J 8 bases; nucleotides not matched to a gene: 4. The CDR3 spans 14 residues. Here the CDR3 DNA reads TGTGCCAGCAGCGCGCGACAGGGGGATTCACCCCTCCACTTT. Encoded protein: CASSARQGDSPLHF.

This clone was detected only once. This chain connects TRBV2 to TRBJ2-2, with TRBD1 matching 9 bases. V gave up 8 bases and J gave up 4 bases; unmatched junction bases: 2. This CDR3 spans 13 amino acids. Germline CDR1 reads SNHLY; CDR2 reads FYNNEI. The CDR3 loop reads CASGTGFTGELFF. The CDR3 DNA follows: TGTGCCAGCGGGACAGGGTTCACCGGGGAGCTGTTTTTT. Complete variable domain (other parts from reference TRBV2 and TRBJ2-2): EPEVTQTPSHQVTQMGQEVILRCVPISNHLYFYWYRQILGQKVEFLVSFYNNEISEKSEIFDDQFSVERPDGSNFTLKIRSTKLEDSAMYFCASGTGFTGELFFGEGSRLTVL.

This clone came up a few times. V and J are TRBV10-3 and TRBJ2-7, with 9 bases fitting TRBD1. The germline gives CDR1 ENHRY, CDR2 SYGVKD. The length of the CDR3 is 15 residues. V lost 6 bases to trimming and J lost 0 bases; unmatched junction nucleotides: 6. CDR3 protein: CAISETGGSSYEQYF. As DNA, the CDR3 is TGTGCCATCAGCGAAACAGGGGGCAGCTCCTACGAGCAGTACTTC.

The genes are TRBV2 and TRBJ1-2; 9 bases are shared with TRBD1. The J segment lost 4 bases and the V segment lost 5 bases, leaving 5 bases of the junction unmatched. The CDR3 contains 14 residues. Germline V gene lookup returns CDR1 SNHLY and CDR2 FYNNEI. The CDR3 loop reads CASSLQGAGYGYTF. CDR3 nucleotides: TGTGCCAGCAGTTTACAGGGGGCAGGCTATGGCTACACCTTC.

The chain combines TRBV7-2 with TRBJ1-3; no clear D gene. The V and J ends lost 1 base and 3 bases respectively, with 7 bases between them. The CDR3 sequence is 14 residues long. CDR1 SGHTA and CDR2 FQGNSA come from the germline V gene. The CDR3, as DNA: TGTGCCAGCAGCTTAGGGGCGGGTGGAAACACCATATATTTT. Its translation is CASSLGAGGNTIYF. Looking up the rest from reference TRBV7-2 and TRBJ1-3 gives the full variable domain: GAGVSQSPSNKVTEKGKDVELRCDPISGHTALYWYRQSLGQGLEFLIYFQGNSAPDKSGLPSDRFSAERTGGSVSTLTIQRTQQEDSAVYLCASSLGAGGNTIYFGEGSWLTVV.

This clone was detected once. This chain joins TRBV6-5 and TRBJ1-2; D gene ambiguous. Trimming shortened V by 2 bases and J by 5 bases, and 12 bases separated the two germline ends. The CDR3 consists of 14 residues. In germline, CDR1 is MNHEY, CDR2 SVGAGI. CDR3 in amino acids: CASSYNFGQYGYTF. The CDR3 bases are TGTGCCAGCAGTTACAACTTTGGGCAGTATGGCTACACCTTC.

CDR3 DNA sequence: TGTGCCAGCAGCCAACTGCACTCCACCGCTGAAGCTTTCTTT. Protein: CASSQLHSTAEAFF. The rearrangement links TRBV4-2 to TRBJ1-1; D ambiguous. The CDR3 has 14 residues. Trimming left V 2 bases short and J 6 bases short, with 13 bases between. Germline CDR1 and CDR2: LGHNA and YNFKEQ.

The chain joins TRBV2 to TRBJ1-1, with 7 bases lining up with TRBD1. The germline CDR1 and CDR2 sequences are SNHLY and FYNNEI. CDR3 length equals 15 residues. The V segment lost 5 bases and the J segment 5 bases; nucleotides outside the gene matches: 11. CDR3 in DNA: TGTGCCAGCAGTCGTCGACAGGGAAGTGGGACTGAAGCTTTCTTT. Translation: CASSRRQGSGTEAFF.

This chain uses TRBV19 with TRBJ1-1, with 9 bases aligning to TRBD1. Germline CDR1 and CDR2: LNHDA and SQIVND (reference sequence). The CDR3 consists of 13 residues. The V and J ends lost 9 bases and 5 bases, in that order; junction bases with no gene match: 7. CDR3 residues: CASATGGRTEAFF. DNA of the CDR3: TGTGCCAGCGCGACAGGGGGAAGGACTGAAGCTTTCTTT.

The CDR3 DNA reads TGTGCCAGCAGTGAGGCGGGAGGCTTCTACGAGCAGTACTTC. Amino acids: CASSEAGGFYEQYF. This chain links TRBV2 with TRBJ2-7; 8 bases are shared with TRBD2. This CDR3 is 14 amino acids long. Germline CDR1 is SNHLY and CDR2 is FYNNEI. After removal of 3 bases from V and 3 bases from J, the junction contained 4 bases not matched to a gene.

The chain has TRBV20-1 and TRBJ2-7; TRBD1 is a possible D gene (5 bases). The V gene's germline CDR1 is DFQATT and CDR2 SNEGSKA (reference sequence). This CDR3 is built from 11 residues. V lost 2 bases to trimming and J lost 7 bases, with 9 bases between them. CDR3 in DNA: TGCAGTGCTAGACAGGGATGGGAGCAGTACTTC. Encoded protein: CSARQGWEQYF.

The J gene is TRBJ1-6, the V gene TRBV7-2; D gene ambiguous. V was trimmed by 2 bases and J by 9 bases, leaving 8 bases between them. The CDR3 runs 13 residues. Looked up from germline, CDR1 is SGHTA and CDR2 is FQGNSA. CDR3 DNA sequence: TGTGCCAGCAGCTTAATAGTTGGTTCACCCCTCCACTTT. It encodes CASSLIVGSPLHF.

The V call is TRBV28, the J call TRBJ1-1, with a weak D call TRBD1 (6 bases). CDR3 size: 14 residues. Germline V CDR1 and CDR2: MDHEN, SYDVKM. The ends were cut back, 4 bases at V and 4 bases at J, with 13 bases in the middle. The CDR3 sequence: CASSWRGAGTEAFF. The CDR3 DNA sequence: TGTGCCAGCAGTTGGCGGGGGGCAGGCACTGAAGCTTTCTTT.

This chain uses TRBV19 with TRBJ2-1, with TRBD1 matching over 8 bases. This CDR3 has 15 amino acids. Germline values: CDR1 LNHDA, CDR2 SQIVND (reference sequence). The ends lost 6 bases at V and 1 base at J; junction bases unmatched: 5. DNA of the CDR3: TGTGCCAGTAGCCCAGACAGGGGATCCTACAATGAGCAGTTCTTC. Translated: CASSPDRGSYNEQFF.

Here the CDR3 DNA reads TGTGCCAGCAGTTCAGGGCTCTCCTATGGCTACACCTTC. Translation: CASSSGLSYGYTF. This sequence joins TRBV28 and TRBJ1-2, with D possibly being TRBD1 (5 bases). This CDR3 has 13 amino acids. Germline V gives CDR1 MDHEN, CDR2 SYDVKM. V was pared by 4 bases and J by 4 bases, with 10 bases between.

CDR3 protein: CASSLLAGGGDEQFF. The CDR3 DNA is TGTGCCAGCAGCTTGCTAGCGGGAGGGGGTGATGAGCAGTTCTTC. V usage is TRBV5-4 and J usage is TRBJ2-1; 12 bases agree with TRBD2. Germline V CDR1 and CDR2: SGHNT, YYREEE (reference sequence). With 1 base clipped from V and 8 bases from J, the junction kept 4 bases outside the gene matches. The CDR3 spans 15 residues.

The gene calls are TRBV5-6 and TRBJ1-5; perhaps TRBD1 as D (5 bases). This CDR3 spans 15 amino acids. V lost 0 bases and J lost 3, with 10 bases in between. Germline CDR1 reads SGHDT; CDR2 reads YYEEEE. The CDR3 loop reads CASSLGGGLNQPQHF. In nucleotides, the CDR3 is TGTGCCAGCAGCTTGGGGGGGGGTCTCAATCAGCCCCAGCATTTT.